The 11 T cell receptor beta chains below all came from one sample that was sequenced in a study of blood T cell repertoires in COVID-19. Assay: immunoSEQ multiplex PCR; the TCRdb copy retains only in-frame clones and omits some. The sample consists of 150,000 to 200,000 clones, about nine tenths of them appearing once. The sequencing input was peripheral blood. Source of these receptors: a man aged 55 to 69 with acute or convalescent COVID-19.

The chain combines TRBV6-5 with TRBJ1-6; TRBD1 matches at 8 bases. From germline, CDR1 is MNHEY and CDR2 SVGAGI. After removal of 7 bases from V and 6 bases from J, the junction contained 8 bases not matched to a gene. CDR3 length: 15 residues. The CDR3 sequence: CASKPAGQVNSPLHF. DNA for the CDR3: TGTGCCAGCAAACCCGCGGGACAGGTTAATTCACCCCTCCACTTT.

The J gene is TRBJ1-1, the V gene TRBV18; TRBD1 is a possible D gene (6 bases). In germline, CDR1 is KGHSH, CDR2 LQKENI. The CDR3 spans 16 residues. Trimming shortened V by 3 bases and J by 0 bases, and 14 bases separated the two germline ends. Here the CDR3 reads CASSPDRQLVNTEAFF. The CDR3 nucleotides read TGTGCCAGCTCACCGGACAGACAGTTGGTGAACACTGAAGCTTTCTTT.

This sequence joins TRBV6-4 and TRBJ2-2; tentatively, D is TRBD1 (6 bases). V was cut by 0 bases and J by 4 bases, with 6 bases left in between. CDR3 length: 14 residues. Germline V gene sequence: CDR1 MRHNA, CDR2 SNTAGT. CDR3 residues: CASSDSDSTGELFF. In DNA form, the CDR3 reads TGTGCCAGCAGTGACTCGGACAGCACCGGGGAGCTGTTTTTT.

Worth noting for this clone: The same CDR3 also results from other DNA sequences found in this sample. The V and J genes are TRBV5-6 and TRBJ1-2; 8 bases match TRBD1. Germline V gene data show CDR1 as SGHDT and CDR2 as YYEEEE. This CDR3 contains 13 residues. Losses at the gene ends were 2 bases for V and 4 bases for J; bases not matched to a gene: 1. Written as DNA, the CDR3 is TGTGCCAGCAGCTTCGGACAGGGCTATGGCTACACCTTC. Its protein product is CASSFGQGYGYTF.

The chain uses TRBV5-5 and TRBJ2-2; 9 nucleotides match TRBD1. Per germline, CDR1 SGHKS and CDR2 YYEKEE (reference sequence). There are 17 residues in the CDR3. After removal of 2 bases from V and 4 bases from J, the junction contained 9 bases not matched to a gene. The CDR3 reads CASSLNLDRGSTGELFF. The CDR3 coding sequence is TGTGCCAGCAGCTTAAACCTCGACAGGGGGAGCACCGGGGAGCTGTTTTTT. The whole variable domain, remainder taken from reference TRBV5-5 and TRBJ2-2, is DAGVTQSPTHLIKTRGQQVTLRCSPISGHKSVSWYQQVLGQGPQFIFQYYEKEERGRGNFPDRFSARQFPNYSSELNVNALLLGDSALYLCASSLNLDRGSTGELFFGEGSRLTVL.

This rearrangement joins TRBV5-4 to TRBJ2-1; possible D gene TRBD2, 5 bases. The CDR3 consists of 12 residues. Germline V lookup: CDR1 SGHNT, CDR2 YYREEE (reference sequence). Deletions cut 5 bases from V and 16 bases from J, with 19 bases between. CDR3 sequence: CASRETGNRNFF. DNA of the CDR3: TGTGCCAGCAGAGAAACCGGGAATCGCAACTTCTTC. Full variable domain (missing parts from reference TRBV5-4 and TRBJ2-1): ETGVTQSPTHLIKTRGQQVTLRCSSQSGHNTVSWYQQALGQGPQFIFQYYREEENGRGNFPPRFSGLQFPNYSSELNVNALELDDSALYLCASRETGNRNFFGPGTRLTVL.

The chain couples TRBV12-3 or TRBV12-4 to TRBJ2-1, with a possible D match to TRBD1 (6 bases). CDR3 length: 12 residues. The ends were cut back, 3 bases at V and 13 bases at J, with 13 bases in the middle. CDR3 loop: CASSFSLRGQFF. The CDR3 DNA is TGTGCCAGCAGTTTTTCACTCAGGGGCCAGTTCTTC.

The chain couples TRBV24-1 to TRBJ2-4; 10 bases fit TRBD1. Germline V gives CDR1 KGHDR, CDR2 SFDVKD. V was pared by 4 bases and J by 7 bases, with 3 bases of the junction left unmatched. CDR3 length equals 14 residues. This chain's CDR3 is CATSDPGQGNIQYF. Written as DNA, the CDR3 is TGTGCCACCAGTGACCCGGGACAGGGGAACATTCAGTACTTC.

This clone has just one count. The chain couples TRBV5-1 to TRBJ2-5, with 7 bases that match TRBD1. The CDR3 has 13 residues. V was clipped by 4 bases and J by 5 bases; unmatched bases: 5. Germline CDR1 is SGHRS and CDR2 is YFSETQ. CDR3 DNA sequence: TGCGCCAGCAGCCGAGGGGGCGAGGAGACCCAGTACTTC. Translation: CASSRGGEETQYF.

The rearrangement joins TRBV27 to TRBJ1-1, with D perhaps matching TRBD1 (5 bases). V lost 2 bases to trimming and J lost 6 bases, with 10 bases between them. CDR3 length: 13 residues. CDR1 is MNHEY and CDR2 is SMNVEV in the germline V gene (reference sequence). CDR3 bases: TGTGCCAGCAGTTTAAGACAGAGAGCTGAAGCTTTCTTT. Protein product: CASSLRQRAEAFF.

This clone turned up a few times. CDR3 residues: CASRTIQGARFGYTF. The DNA of the CDR3 is TGTGCCAGCAGGACCATACAGGGGGCGCGGTTTGGCTACACCTTC. The V call is TRBV27, the J call TRBJ1-2; 9 bases agree with TRBD1. The germline gives CDR1 MNHEY, CDR2 SMNVEV (reference sequence). Trimming took 6 bases from V and 7 from J; bases not matched to a gene: 12. The CDR3 runs to 15 residues.